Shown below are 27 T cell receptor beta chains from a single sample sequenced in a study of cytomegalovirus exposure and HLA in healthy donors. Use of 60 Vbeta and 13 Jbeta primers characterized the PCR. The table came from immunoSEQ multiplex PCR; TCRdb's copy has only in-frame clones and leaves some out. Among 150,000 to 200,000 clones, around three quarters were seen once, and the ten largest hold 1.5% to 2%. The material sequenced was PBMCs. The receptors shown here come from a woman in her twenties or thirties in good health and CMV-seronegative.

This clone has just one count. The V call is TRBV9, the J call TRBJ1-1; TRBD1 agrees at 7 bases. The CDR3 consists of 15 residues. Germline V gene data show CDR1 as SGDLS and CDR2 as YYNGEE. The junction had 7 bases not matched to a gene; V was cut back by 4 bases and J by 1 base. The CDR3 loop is CASSPLQGPNTEAFF. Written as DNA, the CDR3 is TGTGCCAGCAGCCCATTACAGGGGCCGAACACTGAAGCTTTCTTT.

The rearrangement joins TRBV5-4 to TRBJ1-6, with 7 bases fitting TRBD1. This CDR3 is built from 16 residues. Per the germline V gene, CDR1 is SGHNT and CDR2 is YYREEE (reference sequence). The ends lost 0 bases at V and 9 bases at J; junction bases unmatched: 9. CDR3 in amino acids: CASSLAVGRGASPLHF. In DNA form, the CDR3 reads TGTGCCAGCAGCTTGGCTGTGGGCAGGGGGGCTTCACCCCTCCACTTT.

CDR3 DNA: TGTGCCAGCAGGGACACGAGGGAAAAACTGTTTTTT. This codes for CASRDTREKLFF. The V call is TRBV6-6, the J call TRBJ1-4, with a weak D call TRBD1 (5 bases). Trimming took 6 bases from V and 8 from J, leaving 10 bases between them. The V gene's germline CDR1 is MNHNY and CDR2 SVGAGI (reference sequence). The CDR3 is made up of 12 amino acids.

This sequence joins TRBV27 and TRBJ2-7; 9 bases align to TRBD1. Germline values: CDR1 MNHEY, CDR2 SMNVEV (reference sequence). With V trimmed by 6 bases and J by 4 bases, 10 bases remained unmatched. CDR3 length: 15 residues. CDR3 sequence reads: CASRKRQGDLYEQYF. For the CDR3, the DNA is TGTGCCAGCAGAAAAAGACAGGGGGATTTGTACGAGCAGTACTTC.

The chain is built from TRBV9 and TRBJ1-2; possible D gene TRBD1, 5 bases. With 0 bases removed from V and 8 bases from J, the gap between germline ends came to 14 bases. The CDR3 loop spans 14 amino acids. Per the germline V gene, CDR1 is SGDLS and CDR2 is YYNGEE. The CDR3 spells CASSVGGDRGGYTF. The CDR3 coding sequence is TGTGCCAGCAGCGTAGGGGGGGACCGGGGGGGCTACACCTTC.

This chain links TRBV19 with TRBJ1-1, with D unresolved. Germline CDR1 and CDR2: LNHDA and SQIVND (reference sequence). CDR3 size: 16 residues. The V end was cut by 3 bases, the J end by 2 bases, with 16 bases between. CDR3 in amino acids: CASSIWVGNPNTEAFF. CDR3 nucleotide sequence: TGTGCCAGTAGTATTTGGGTGGGCAACCCTAACACTGAAGCTTTCTTT.

Written as DNA, the CDR3 is TGTGCCAGCAGCGTAGGGACTAGCGGGAACTCCTACGAGCAGTACTTC. Protein sequence: CASSVGTSGNSYEQYF. The chain joins TRBV7-9 to TRBJ2-7; 13 bases agree with TRBD2. CDR1 is SEHNR and CDR2 is FQNEAQ in the germline V gene (reference sequence). The CDR3 spans 16 residues. The J segment lost 0 bases and the V segment lost 5 bases, leaving 4 bases of the junction unmatched.

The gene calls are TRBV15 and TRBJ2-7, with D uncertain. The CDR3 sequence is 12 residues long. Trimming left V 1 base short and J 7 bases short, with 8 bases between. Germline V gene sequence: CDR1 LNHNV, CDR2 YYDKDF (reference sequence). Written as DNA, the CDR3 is TGTGCCACCAGCAGAGGACAAGGAGAGCAGTACTTC. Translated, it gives CATSRGQGEQYF.

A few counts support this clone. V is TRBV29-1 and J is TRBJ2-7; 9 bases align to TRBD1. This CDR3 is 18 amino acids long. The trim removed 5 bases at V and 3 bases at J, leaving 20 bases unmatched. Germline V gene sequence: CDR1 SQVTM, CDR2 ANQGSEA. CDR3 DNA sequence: TGCAGCGTTAAAAACAGGGGGCCCTCTGGCCCCCGAAACTACGAGCAGTACTTC. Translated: CSVKNRGPSGPRNYEQYF.

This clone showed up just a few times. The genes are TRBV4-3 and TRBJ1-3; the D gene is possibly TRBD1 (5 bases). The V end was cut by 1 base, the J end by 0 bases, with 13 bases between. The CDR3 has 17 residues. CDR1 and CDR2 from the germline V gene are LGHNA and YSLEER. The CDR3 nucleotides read TGCGCCAGCAGCCAAGGTTTGGTCAGGGTCTCTGGAAACACCATATATTTT. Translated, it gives CASSQGLVRVSGNTIYF.

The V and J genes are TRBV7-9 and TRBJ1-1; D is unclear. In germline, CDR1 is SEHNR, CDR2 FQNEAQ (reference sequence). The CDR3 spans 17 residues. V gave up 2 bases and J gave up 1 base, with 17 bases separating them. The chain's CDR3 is CASSLRPTQTWNTEAFF. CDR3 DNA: TGTGCCAGCAGCTTAAGACCCACCCAGACTTGGAACACTGAAGCTTTCTTT. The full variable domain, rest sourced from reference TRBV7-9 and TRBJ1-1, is DTGVSQNPRHKITKRGQNVTFRCDPISEHNRLYWYRQTLGQGPEFLTYFQNEAQLEKSRLLSDRFSAERPKGSFSTLEIQRTEQGDSAMYLCASSLRPTQTWNTEAFFGQGTRLTVV.

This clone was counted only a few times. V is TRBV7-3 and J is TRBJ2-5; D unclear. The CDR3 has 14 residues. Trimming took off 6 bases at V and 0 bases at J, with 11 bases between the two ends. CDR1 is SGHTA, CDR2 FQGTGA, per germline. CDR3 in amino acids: CASRRTSYQETQYF. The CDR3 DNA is TGTGCCAGCAGGAGAACTTCGTACCAAGAGACCCAGTACTTC.

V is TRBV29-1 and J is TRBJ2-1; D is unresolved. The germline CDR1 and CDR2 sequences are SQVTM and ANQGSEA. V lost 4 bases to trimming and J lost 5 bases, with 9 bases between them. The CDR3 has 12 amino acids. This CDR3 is CSVGKQNNEQFF. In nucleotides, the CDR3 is TGCAGCGTTGGTAAACAAAACAATGAGCAGTTCTTC.

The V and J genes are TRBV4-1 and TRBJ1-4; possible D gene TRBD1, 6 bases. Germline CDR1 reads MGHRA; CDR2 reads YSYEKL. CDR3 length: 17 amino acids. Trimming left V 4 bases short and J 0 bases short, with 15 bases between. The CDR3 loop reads CASSPDRQESTNEKLFF. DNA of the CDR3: TGCGCCAGCAGCCCGGACAGACAGGAGTCAACTAATGAAAAACTGTTTTTT.

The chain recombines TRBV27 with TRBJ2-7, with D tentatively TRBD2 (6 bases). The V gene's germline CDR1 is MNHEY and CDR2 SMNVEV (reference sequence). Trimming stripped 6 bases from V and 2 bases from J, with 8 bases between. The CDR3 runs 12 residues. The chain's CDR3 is CASSGLTYEQYF. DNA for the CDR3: TGTGCCAGCAGCGGACTAACCTACGAGCAGTACTTC.

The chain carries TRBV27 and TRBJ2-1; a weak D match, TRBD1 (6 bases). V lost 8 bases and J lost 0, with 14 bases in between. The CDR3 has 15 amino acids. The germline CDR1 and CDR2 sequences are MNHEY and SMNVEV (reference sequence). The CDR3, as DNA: TGTGCCAGCGGATCAACAGGGAGCTCCTACAATGAGCAGTTCTTC. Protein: CASGSTGSSYNEQFF.

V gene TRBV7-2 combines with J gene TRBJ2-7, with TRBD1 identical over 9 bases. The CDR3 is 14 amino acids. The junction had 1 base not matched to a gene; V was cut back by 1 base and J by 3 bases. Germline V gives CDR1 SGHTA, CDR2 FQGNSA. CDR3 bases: TGTGCCAGCAGCTTAGGGACAGGGGTCTACGAGCAGTACTTC. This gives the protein CASSLGTGVYEQYF.

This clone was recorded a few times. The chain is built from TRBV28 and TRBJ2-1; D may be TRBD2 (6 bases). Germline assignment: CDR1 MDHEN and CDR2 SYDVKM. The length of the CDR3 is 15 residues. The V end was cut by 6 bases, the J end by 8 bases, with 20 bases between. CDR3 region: CASRGVGLARDEQFF. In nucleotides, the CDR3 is TGTGCCAGCAGGGGGGTCGGGCTAGCGAGGGATGAGCAGTTCTTC.

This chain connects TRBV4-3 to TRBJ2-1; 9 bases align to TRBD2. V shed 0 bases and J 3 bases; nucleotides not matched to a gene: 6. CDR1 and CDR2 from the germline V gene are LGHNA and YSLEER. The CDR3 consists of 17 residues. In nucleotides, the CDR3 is TGCGCCAGCAGCCAAGAGCCCACTAGCGGGTACTACAATGAGCAGTTCTTC. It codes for CASSQEPTSGYYNEQFF.

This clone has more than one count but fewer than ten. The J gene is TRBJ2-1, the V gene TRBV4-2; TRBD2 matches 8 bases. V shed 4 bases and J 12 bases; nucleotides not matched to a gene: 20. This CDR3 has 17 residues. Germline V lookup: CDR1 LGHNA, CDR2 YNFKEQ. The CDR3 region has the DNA TGTGCCAGCAGCCGAACAGGCCCGGGACTAGTATCTCGTGGGCAGTTCTTC. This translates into CASSRTGPGLVSRGQFF.

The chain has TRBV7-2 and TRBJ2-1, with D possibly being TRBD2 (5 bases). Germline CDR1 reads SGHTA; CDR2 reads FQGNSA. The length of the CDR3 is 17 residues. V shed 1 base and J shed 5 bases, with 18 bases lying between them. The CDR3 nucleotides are TGTGCCAGCAGCTTAGGAGGCGGACTTAGCCTAAACAATGAGCAGTTCTTC. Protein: CASSLGGGLSLNNEQFF.

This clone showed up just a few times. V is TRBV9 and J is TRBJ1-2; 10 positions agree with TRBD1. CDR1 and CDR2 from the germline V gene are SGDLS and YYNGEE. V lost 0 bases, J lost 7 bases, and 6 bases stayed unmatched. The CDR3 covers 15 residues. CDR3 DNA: TGTGCCAGCAGCGTAGAGACTCGGGACAGGGGTGGCTACACCTTC. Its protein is CASSVETRDRGGYTF.

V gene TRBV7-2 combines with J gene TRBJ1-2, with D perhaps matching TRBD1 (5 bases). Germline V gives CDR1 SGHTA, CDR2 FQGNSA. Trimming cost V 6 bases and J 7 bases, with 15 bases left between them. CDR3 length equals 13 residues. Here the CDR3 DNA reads TGTGCCAGCAGTTCCCAAGGGGTCGGTGGCTACACCTTC. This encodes CASSSQGVGGYTF.

The CDR3 bases are TGTGCCAGCAGCCCGTCCACCAGGGTTAACACTGAAGCTTTCTTT. Protein: CASSPSTRVNTEAFF. The chain joins TRBV7-8 to TRBJ1-1; D might be TRBD1 (5 bases). This CDR3 comprises 15 residues. V dropped 5 bases and J dropped 2 bases, with 15 bases sitting between them. The germline V gene has CDR1 SGHVS and CDR2 FQNEAQ.

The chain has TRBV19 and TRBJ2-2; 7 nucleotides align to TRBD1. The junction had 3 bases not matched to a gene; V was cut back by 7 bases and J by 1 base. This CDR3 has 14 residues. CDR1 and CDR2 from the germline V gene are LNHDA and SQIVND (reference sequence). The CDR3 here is CASTRTGNTGELFF. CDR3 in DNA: TGTGCCAGTACTAGGACAGGGAACACCGGGGAGCTGTTTTTT.

CDR3 sequence: CASSRTGASYGYTF. The CDR3 coding sequence is TGTGCCAGCAGTCGGACAGGGGCCTCCTATGGCTACACCTTC. This chain links TRBV6-5 with TRBJ1-2; TRBD1 matches at 9 bases. CDR1 MNHEY and CDR2 SVGAGI come from the germline V gene. This CDR3 spans 14 amino acids. The ends lost 5 bases at V and 4 bases at J; junction bases unmatched: 5.

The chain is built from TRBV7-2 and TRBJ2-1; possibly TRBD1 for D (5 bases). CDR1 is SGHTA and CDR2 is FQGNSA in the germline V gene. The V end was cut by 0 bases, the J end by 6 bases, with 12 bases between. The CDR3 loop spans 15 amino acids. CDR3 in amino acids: CASSLARQGINEQFF. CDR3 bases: TGTGCCAGCAGCTTAGCGCGGCAGGGTATCAATGAGCAGTTCTTC.